This TCR beta chain derives from a study of response to subunit inactivated influenza vaccine. General study points: The authors proposed limited new T cell recruitment per seasonal influenza vaccination.

This clonotype was observed once. Its antigen is undetermined. Germline and junction disagree at one end, which may indicate a read error. Germline V gives CDR1 LGHNA, CDR2 YSLEER. The CDR3 length is 15 residues. TCRdb used MiXCR to reprocess the RT-PCR reads, holding one entry per CDR3 protein. The data hold about half a million distinct CDR3 sequences, with around 25% observed a single time. The material was CD4+ T cells sorted from PBMCs, obtained roughly 5 days after vaccination. The chain combines TRBV4-3 with TRBJ2-1; D might be TRBD2 (6 bases). The sequence was collected from a man aged 45-60 years who received an inactivated influenza vaccine. DNA of the CDR3: TGCGCCAGCAGCCTCTCGGGACTGTTTAACAATGAGCTGTTCTTC. Encoded protein: CASSLSGLFNNELFF.